This T cell receptor (beta chain) was recorded in a study of T cells in Graves' hyperthyroidism and ophthalmopathy. This clonotype was counted at least ten times. Its antigen remains unidentified. It was uncontrolled infection, other autoimmune disease, pregnancy or lactation that excluded patients. The diagnostic basis comprised clinical symptoms, serum thyroxine and TRAb, thyroid ultrasound and orbital computed tomography. Template material for amplifying TCR beta CDR3 regions consisted of RNA transcripts. The TCR CDR3 first-round RT-PCR relied on the HTBI primer set. TCRdb independently ran MiXCR on the multiplex PCR reads; one entry per CDR3 protein. The profile shows 610,000 or so distinct CDR3 sequences, roughly 46% of them singletons. Germline V gives CDR1 LNHDA, CDR2 SQIVND (reference sequence). The CDR3 sequence is 15 residues long. Trimming removed 7 bases from V and 5 bases from J, with 17 bases in between.

Study findings and constraints: Most thyroid clonotypes with frequency above 0.001 were detected in blood.

The material sequenced was peripheral blood or thyroid tissue (not recorded which). The chain joins TRBV19 to TRBJ2-2; D assignment may be TRBD1 or TRBD2 (5 bases each). This receptor was identified in a woman aged 18 to 35 with Graves' hyperthyroidism. The CDR3: CASILGDLSTGELFF. CDR3 in DNA: TGTGCCAGTATATTGGGGGACCTTAGTACCGGGGAGCTGTTTTTT.